Listed below are T cell receptor beta chains from one sample, sequenced in a study of blood T cell repertoires in COVID-19. Sequencing was performed with immunoSEQ multiplex PCR; in TCRdb, only in-frame clones are kept and a portion is missing. Among around 280,000 clones listed, around four fifths were seen once. The material sequenced was peripheral blood. These TCRs come from a woman aged 45-65 years with active or convalescent COVID-19. Both conserved end residues are part of each CDR3. Fields, in order: J gene, clone size, V gene, D gene, CDR3 DNA, CDR3 protein. D genes are given only for firm matches. Where a row states a size, it is once, few, many or the class of an expanded clone; other rows omit it.

>TRBJ1-6|.|TRBV5-5|.
TGTGCCAGCAGCTTGGCCGCCAGGGATTCACCCCTCCACTTT
CASSLAARDSPLHF
>TRBJ1-3|.|TRBV5-4|.
TGTGCCAGCAGCACCCGGGACTCTGGAAACACCATATATTTT
CASSTRDSGNTIYF
>TRBJ2-7|.|TRBV19|.
TGTGCCAGTAGTATAAGGGGAAGGACAGCCCCCTACGAGCAGTACTTC
CASSIRGRTAPYEQYF
>TRBJ2-3|.|TRBV5-6|TRBD2
TGTGCCAGCAGCGTACCCGGGACTAGGCCCACAGATACGCAGTATTTT
CASSVPGTRPTDTQYF
>TRBJ2-3|.|TRBV6-5|TRBD2
TGTGCCAGCAGCGAGCGGGAGTTGGATACGCAGTATTTT
CASSERELDTQYF
>TRBJ2-1|.|TRBV18|.
TGTGCCAGCTCACCCATGGGGAGGAATGAGCAGTTCTTC
CASSPMGRNEQFF
>TRBJ2-1|.|TRBV20-1|TRBD2
TGCAGTGCTAGTTTGGGACTAGCCGGATCCCTCAATGAGCAGTTCTTC
CSASLGLAGSLNEQFF
>TRBJ2-5|once|TRBV4-1|TRBD2
TGCGCCAGCAGGGAGACTAGCGGGAGGGCGAAGACCCAGTACTTC
CASRETSGRAKTQYF
>TRBJ2-1|.|TRBV27|.
TGTGCCAGCAGTTTATCTCGAAGCGCGCATGAGCAGTTCTTC
CASSLSRSAHEQFF
>TRBJ1-5|.|TRBV15|.
TGTGCCACCAGCAGAGATCAAGTGAATAGCGGTCAGCCCCAGCATTTT
CATSRDQVNSGQPQHF
>TRBJ2-3|.|TRBV19|TRBD1
TGTGCCAGTAGCCCACAGGGGACAGATACGCAGTATTTT
CASSPQGTDTQYF
>TRBJ1-3|.|TRBV7-9|.
TGTGCCACAACCCCTACGGGGTCTGGGAACACCATATATTTT
CATTPTGSGNTIYF
>TRBJ2-5|.|TRBV6-5|TRBD2
TGTGCCAGCAGTTATGCTAGCGGGAACCAGTACTTC
CASSYASGNQYF
>TRBJ2-3|.|TRBV3-1/TRBV3-2|.
TGTGCCAGCAGCCAAAGGGGCAGGCCTAGCACAGATACGCAGTATTTT
CASSQRGRPSTDTQYF
>TRBJ2-1|.|TRBV25-1|TRBD2
TGTGCCAGCAGTGAAAGGGCTAGCGGACTTTACAATGAGCAGTTCTTC
CASSERASGLYNEQFF
>TRBJ1-2|.|TRBV5-6|TRBD1
TGTGCCAGCAGCTGGGGACAGGGCTACACCTTC
CASSWGQGYTF
>TRBJ2-7|.|TRBV29-1|TRBD2
TGCAGCGTTGAGCTAGCGGCCTACGAGCAGTACTTC
CSVELAAYEQYF
>TRBJ2-3|.|TRBV3-1/TRBV3-2|TRBD1
TGTGCCAGCATGGGGACAGGGAATTTAGGAGATACGCAGTATTTT
CASMGTGNLGDTQYF
>TRBJ2-7|.|TRBV7-8|.
TGTGCCAGCAGGCTCCAGGACGGGGACTACGAGCAGTACTTC
CASRLQDGDYEQYF
>TRBJ1-1|.|TRBV5-1|.
TGCGCCAGCAGCGTGGACAGTTTGAACACTGAAGCTTTCTTT
CASSVDSLNTEAFF
>TRBJ1-2|.|TRBV4-1|.
TGCGCCAGCAGCCGCGAGACAGCTAACTATGGCTACACCTTC
CASSRETANYGYTF
>TRBJ1-2|once|TRBV19|TRBD1
TGTGCCAGTAGCCTAGACAGGGAGGTTGGCTACACCTTC
CASSLDREVGYTF
>TRBJ1-2|.|TRBV5-4|.
TGTGCCAGCAGCTGGACAGCCGAGAACTATGGCTACACCTTC
CASSWTAENYGYTF
>TRBJ1-1|.|TRBV30|.
TGTGCCTGGAGCGAAGAGGTGTCCGAAGCTTTCTTT
CAWSEEVSEAFF
>TRBJ2-1|once|TRBV15|.
TGTGCCACCAGCAGAGATCCCGGGTCCGAGCAGTTCTTC
CATSRDPGSEQFF
>TRBJ1-3|few|TRBV7-8|TRBD1
TGTGCCAGCAGCCGACGGGACAGGGACATAAGGAACTCTGGAAACACCATATATTTT
CASSRRDRDIRNSGNTIYF
>TRBJ1-2|.|TRBV3-1/TRBV3-2|.
TGTGCCAGCAGCCAATGGGAGGTGGTCGATGGCTACACCTTC
CASSQWEVVDGYTF
>TRBJ1-3|.|TRBV12-3/TRBV12-4|.
TGTGCCAGCAATAGCCTACACACCATATATTTT
CASNSLHTIYF
>TRBJ1-2|.|TRBV3-1/TRBV3-2|.
TGTGCCAGCAGCCAATCTGCGGGCTATGGCTACACCTTC
CASSQSAGYGYTF
>TRBJ2-1|.|TRBV11-3|TRBD1
TGTGCCAGCAGCTCGGGACAGCCCGGGGATGAGCAGTTCTTC
CASSSGQPGDEQFF
>TRBJ2-2|few|TRBV11-2|TRBD1
TGTGCCAGCAGCCGACAGGGGTATGCCGGGGAGCTGTTTTTT
CASSRQGYAGELFF
>TRBJ1-2|.|TRBV28|.
TGTGCCAGCAGCCAGTACCCCCCGGGACAAGGTGGCTACACCTTC
CASSQYPPGQGGYTF
>TRBJ1-1|.|TRBV18|.
TGTGCCAGCTCACCATCGACAAATATGAACACTGAAGCTTTCTTT
CASSPSTNMNTEAFF
>TRBJ2-1|.|TRBV10-3|TRBD2
TGTGCCACCAGGACTAGTCGTGATGAGCAGTTCTTC
CATRTSRDEQFF
>TRBJ1-2|few|TRBV12-3/TRBV12-4|TRBD1
TGTGCCAGCACTACAGGGGACTATGGCTACACCTTC
CASTTGDYGYTF
>TRBJ2-4|.|TRBV7-8|TRBD2
TGTGCCAGCAGCTTAGGACTAGCGGAGTGGGGGCTAGCCAAAAACATTCAGTACTTC
CASSLGLAEWGLAKNIQYF
>TRBJ1-1|.|TRBV5-1|.
TGCGCCAGCAGGGGGACATGGGACACTGAAGCTTTCTTT
CASRGTWDTEAFF
>TRBJ2-2|.|TRBV3-1/TRBV3-2|.
TGTGCCAGCAGCCAACGGACTAAAAACACCGGGGAGCTGTTTTTT
CASSQRTKNTGELFF
>TRBJ2-1|.|TRBV11-2|.
TGTGCCAGCAGCTTAGGGAGGGAGGATGAGCAGTTCTTC
CASSLGREDEQFF
>TRBJ1-2|.|TRBV28|.
TGTGCCAGCACCTTGACACAAGACTATGGCTACACCTTC
CASTLTQDYGYTF
>TRBJ1-1|.|TRBV2|.
TGTGCCAGCAGTGAAACACATGCGGGGGCGAACACTGAAGCTTTCTTT
CASSETHAGANTEAFF
>TRBJ2-7|.|TRBV5-1|TRBD1
TGCGCCAGCAGTCCCCAACTATGGGACAGGGGAAACGAGCAGTACTTC
CASSPQLWDRGNEQYF
>TRBJ2-3|.|TRBV7-9|TRBD2
TGTGCCAGCAGCTCGAGGAAATCGGGACTAGCGGGCCCCACAGATACGCAGTATTTT
CASSSRKSGLAGPTDTQYF
>TRBJ1-1|.|TRBV11-2|.
TGTGCCAGCACCCCTGGGCCCCGGGCTTTCTTT
CASTPGPRAFF
>TRBJ1-1|.|TRBV5-4|TRBD1
TGTGCCAGCAGCTTGGAGTGGGGACAGCCGAAGAGCACTGAAGCTTTCTTT
CASSLEWGQPKSTEAFF
>TRBJ2-3|.|TRBV6-5|.
TGTGCCAGCAGAGTAAGCGGGCCGCAGTATTTT
CASRVSGPQYF
>TRBJ1-5|.|TRBV28|.
TGTGCCAGCAGTTTAGCCCACGTAGTCCAGCCCCAGCATTTT
CASSLAHVVQPQHF
>TRBJ1-3|.|TRBV19|TRBD1
TGTGCCAGTACCCCGGGACAGGGAATCAGAAACACCATATATTTT
CASTPGQGIRNTIYF
>TRBJ1-1|.|TRBV20-1|.
TGCAGTGCTCGAGGGGCCAGTGAAGCTTTCTTT
CSARGASEAFF
>TRBJ2-1|.|TRBV20-1|.
TGCAGTGCTAGTAAGGGGCGGGATTCTCTGGGAAATGAGCAGTTCTTC
CSASKGRDSLGNEQFF
>TRBJ2-7|.|TRBV29-1|TRBD2
TGCAGCGTTGCCGGGACTAGCGGGAGGTTATCCTACGAGCAGTACTTC
CSVAGTSGRLSYEQYF
>TRBJ1-4|few|TRBV16|TRBD1
TGTGCCAGCGGGGACAGAGATGAAAAACTGTTTTTT
CASGDRDEKLFF
>TRBJ1-5|.|TRBV19|.
TGTGCCAGTAGTATTCAAGGCCCCAGGGGCAATCAGCCCCAGCATTTT
CASSIQGPRGNQPQHF
>TRBJ1-6|once|TRBV12-3/TRBV12-4|.
TGTGCCAGCAGCAGGGAGGGAGATTCACCCCTCCACTTT
CASSREGDSPLHF
>TRBJ2-7|.|TRBV5-4|TRBD1
TGTGCCAGCAGCTTGGGGACAGGGGGTCCCTACGAGCAGTACTTC
CASSLGTGGPYEQYF
>TRBJ1-1|.|TRBV28|.
TGTGCCAGCAGGGACGGAACAGGGTGGACTGAAGCTTTCTTT
CASRDGTGWTEAFF
>TRBJ2-3|.|TRBV28|TRBD2
TGTGCCAGCAGTTCAAGCGGGAGGGTTGCAGATACGCAGTATTTT
CASSSSGRVADTQYF
>TRBJ1-6|.|TRBV9|TRBD1
TGTGCCAGCAGCGCCGGGACAGTTAATTCACCCCTCCACTTT
CASSAGTVNSPLHF
>TRBJ1-4|.|TRBV30|.
TGTGCCTTAGCTCCCGGGGGAGCTAATGAAAAACTGTTTTTT
CALAPGGANEKLFF